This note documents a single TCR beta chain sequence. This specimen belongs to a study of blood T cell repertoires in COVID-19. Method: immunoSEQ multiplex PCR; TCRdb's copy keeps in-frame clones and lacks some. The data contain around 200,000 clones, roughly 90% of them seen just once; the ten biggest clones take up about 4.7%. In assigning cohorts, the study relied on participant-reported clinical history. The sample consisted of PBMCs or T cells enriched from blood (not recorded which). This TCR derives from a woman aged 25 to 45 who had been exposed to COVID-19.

The CDR3 coding sequence is TGTGCCAGCAGCTGGGACAGGGCCTACGAGCAGTACTTC. This gives the protein CASSWDRAYEQYF. The J gene is TRBJ2-7, the V gene TRBV5-8; 9 bases are shared with TRBD1. From germline, CDR1 is SGHTS and CDR2 YDEGEE. The V gene end was trimmed by 3 bases and the J gene end by 2 bases; junction bases not matched to a gene: 0. CDR3 length: 13 amino acids.